This TCR beta chain is drawn from a study of CD8+ T cells in alopecia areata. Overall study: Affected scalp percentage set treated patients' severity scores.

Following extraction, RNA underwent reverse transcription to cDNA, which served as the sequencing template. TCRdb's table, derived via immunoSEQ multiplex PCR, lists solely in-frame clones and lacks some. Found here are fewer than 250,000 clones, 60% of them singletons; the top ten hold 0.85% to 1.3%. Germline lookup yields CDR1 KGHSH and CDR2 LQKENI. CDR3 length equals 12 residues. Trimming cost V 1 base and J 5 bases, with 3 bases left between them. The study's findings and limits: Resident alphabeta T-cell populations of normal skin are likewise subject to sequencing in scalp samples.

Documented treatment: oral pan-JAK inhibitor, 5-10 mg twice daily. Comment on this clone: What it binds is not known.

This material consisted of CD4+ T cells sorted from blood, taken at week 24, from a patient treated with tofacitinib. This receptor was identified in a human donor with alopecia areata. This chain uses TRBV18 with TRBJ2-1, with D unclear. DNA of the CDR3: TGTGCCAGCTCACCACGCAACAATGAGCAGTTCTTC. It codes for CASSPRNNEQFF.